This passage covers 26 T cell receptor beta chains from one sample sequenced in a study of cytomegalovirus exposure and HLA in healthy donors. The PCR employed 60 Vbeta primers together with 13 Jbeta primers. Assay used: immunoSEQ multiplex PCR; TCRdb lists only in-frame clones, some missing. The sample holds about 200,000 clones, 87% seen once. The sample was PBMCs. All receptors derive from a boy aged 2-15 years in good health and CMV-seronegative.

In this sample, this clone turned up once. CDR3 DNA: TGTGCCAGCAGCGCAAGTGCGGGGGGCACCTACGAGCAGTACTTC. Translating it yields CASSASAGGTYEQYF. The chain uses TRBV9 and TRBJ2-7; 8 bases map to TRBD2. With V trimmed by 3 bases and J by 2 bases, 7 bases remained unmatched. The CDR3 totals 15 residues. The germline V gene has CDR1 SGDLS and CDR2 YYNGEE. Drawing the rest from reference TRBV9 and TRBJ2-7, the complete variable domain is DSGVTQTPKHLITATGQRVTLRCSPRSGDLSVYWYQQSLDQGLQFLIQYYNGEERAKGNILERFSAQQFPDLHSELNLSSLELGDSALYFCASSASAGGTYEQYFGPGTRLTVT.

The chain couples TRBV4-2 to TRBJ1-2; 7 nucleotides line up with TRBD1. Looked up from germline, CDR1 is LGHNA and CDR2 is YNFKEQ. The CDR3 totals 18 residues. The trim removed 7 bases at V and 1 base at J, leaving 18 bases unmatched. CDR3 nucleotides: TGTGCCAGCACTCCCGTTTCTAGGGGGCAGAGAGATAACTATGGCTACACCTTC. Protein product: CASTPVSRGQRDNYGYTF.

The chain carries TRBV27 and TRBJ2-5; 10 nucleotides agree with TRBD1. Germline values: CDR1 MNHEY, CDR2 SMNVEV (reference sequence). The CDR3 has 15 amino acids. V trimming: 5 bases; J trimming: 5 bases; junction bases outside the gene matches: 8. CDR3 loop: CASSRATDRGETQYF. CDR3 sequence (DNA): TGTGCCAGCAGTCGAGCGACGGACAGGGGGGAGACCCAGTACTTC.

The V and J genes are TRBV7-7 and TRBJ2-1, with 7 positions matching TRBD2. The CDR3 runs to 14 residues. Germline V CDR1 and CDR2: SSHAT, FNYEAQ (reference sequence). The V gene end was trimmed by 5 bases and the J gene end by 5 bases; junction bases not matched to a gene: 6. The CDR3 spells CASSPSGADNEQFF. As DNA, the CDR3 is TGTGCCAGCAGCCCAAGCGGGGCAGACAATGAGCAGTTCTTC.

The chain carries TRBV5-1 and TRBJ2-7; 7 bases fit TRBD2. The CDR3 is made up of 21 amino acids. The germline V gene has CDR1 SGHRS and CDR2 YFSETQ. The V gene end was trimmed by 0 bases and the J gene end by 0 bases; junction bases not matched to a gene: 21. CDR3 nucleotide sequence: TGCGCCAGCAGCTTGGTGGGGTTTGACGGGAGAAGCGGGAAAGACTCCTACGAGCAGTACTTC. Amino acid sequence: CASSLVGFDGRSGKDSYEQYF. Combining the CDR3 with reference TRBV5-1 and TRBJ2-7 gives the whole variable domain KAGVTQTPRYLIKTRGQQVTLSCSPISGHRSVSWYQQTPGQGLQFLFEYFSETQRNKGNFPGRFSGRQFSNSRSEMNVSTLELGDSALYLCASSLVGFDGRSGKDSYEQYFGPGTRLTVT.

The count of this clone is one. This rearrangement joins TRBV19 to TRBJ2-7, with 9 bases fitting TRBD1. This CDR3 has 15 residues. In germline, CDR1 is LNHDA, CDR2 SQIVND (reference sequence). Trimming removed 5 bases from V and 3 bases from J; junction bases left unmatched: 8. The CDR3 sequence: CASSVPGQGFYEQYF. The DNA of the CDR3 is TGTGCCAGTAGTGTCCCGGGACAGGGTTTCTACGAGCAGTACTTC.

The V and J genes are TRBV14 and TRBJ2-2; tentatively, D is TRBD1 (5 bases). Germline values: CDR1 SGHDN, CDR2 FVKESK. The CDR3 has 15 residues. Trimming cost V 0 bases and J 9 bases, with 14 bases left between them. The CDR3 nucleotides read TGTGCCAGCAGCCAAGACAGGGTGGTGGGCCGGGAGCTGTTTTTT. The encoded protein is CASSQDRVVGRELFF.

The chain links TRBV29-1 to TRBJ2-1, with a weak D call TRBD1 (5 bases). Germline V lookup: CDR1 SQVTM, CDR2 ANQGSEA. The CDR3 runs to 13 residues. V was cut by 3 bases and J by 9 bases, with 15 bases left in between. The CDR3 coding sequence is TGCAGCGTTGACTACAGGTCACCGGGTGAGCAGTTCTTC. Protein: CSVDYRSPGEQFF.

The J gene is TRBJ2-2, the V gene TRBV30, with 10 bases matching TRBD1. The trim removed 1 base at V and 6 bases at J, leaving 11 bases unmatched. CDR3 length: 17 amino acids. Looked up from germline, CDR1 is GTSNPN and CDR2 is SVGIG (reference sequence). The CDR3 protein is CAWSDNPGQGLPGELFF. Here the CDR3 DNA reads TGTGCCTGGAGTGACAACCCGGGACAGGGGTTGCCCGGGGAGCTGTTTTTT.

The chain uses TRBV7-9 and TRBJ1-2; the match to TRBD1 covers 8 bases. Losses at the gene ends were 6 bases for V and 1 base for J; bases not matched to a gene: 7. Germline assignment: CDR1 SEHNR and CDR2 FQNEAQ (reference sequence). This CDR3 region has 15 residues. The CDR3 here is CASSYEQGVNYGYTF. The CDR3 nucleotides read TGTGCCAGCAGTTACGAACAGGGGGTTAACTATGGCTACACCTTC.

The rearrangement uses TRBV5-1 and TRBJ2-5; D might be TRBD1 (6 bases). Trimming stripped 3 bases from V and 2 bases from J, with 14 bases between. Germline CDR1 SGHRS, CDR2 YFSETQ. The length of the CDR3 is 15 residues. The CDR3 protein is CASSSAQGGQETQYF. The CDR3 DNA reads TGCGCCAGCAGCTCGGCACAGGGCGGGCAAGAGACCCAGTACTTC.

This chain connects TRBV28 to TRBJ1-2; 8 bases agree with TRBD1. The CDR3 runs 17 residues. The V gene end was trimmed by 10 bases and the J gene end by 4 bases; junction bases not matched to a gene: 20. Germline-derived CDR1 and CDR2 are MDHEN and SYDVKM. Here the CDR3 DNA reads TGTGCCACCCTAAGACGGACAGGGACGGGCGTGGTCTATGGCTACACCTTC. Its translation: CATLRRTGTGVVYGYTF.

The J gene is TRBJ1-1, the V gene TRBV28, with D unclear. V dropped 2 bases and J dropped 4 bases, with 11 bases sitting between them. The length of the CDR3 is 14 residues. Germline CDR1 is MDHEN and CDR2 is SYDVKM. The CDR3 loop reads CASSLTYFSTEAFF. CDR3 DNA: TGTGCCAGCAGTTTAACCTATTTTAGCACTGAAGCTTTCTTT.

The rearrangement joins TRBV2 to TRBJ2-7; 7 nucleotides match TRBD2. The CDR3 has 13 residues. Germline values: CDR1 SNHLY, CDR2 FYNNEI. The V gene end was trimmed by 1 base and the J gene end by 6 bases; junction bases not matched to a gene: 3. The CDR3 is CASSEGTRIEQYF. The CDR3 DNA reads TGTGCCAGCAGTGAAGGGACTAGAATCGAGCAGTACTTC.

This clone was detected only once. V is TRBV7-8 and J is TRBJ2-7; the D is unclear. V was pared by 5 bases and J by 6 bases, with 11 bases between. Germline CDR1 reads SGHVS; CDR2 reads FQNEAQ. The CDR3 is 12 amino acids. CDR3 loop: CASSHESREQYF. As DNA, the CDR3 is TGTGCCAGCAGCCACGAAAGCCGCGAGCAGTACTTC.

This sequence joins TRBV28 and TRBJ2-7, with D hard to call. This CDR3 spans 14 amino acids. Trimming shortened V by 2 bases and J by 0 bases, and 8 bases separated the two germline ends. Germline-derived CDR1 and CDR2 are MDHEN and SYDVKM. The CDR3 DNA is TGTGCCAGCAGTTTACCAGGATACTCCTACGAGCAGTACTTC. Translated: CASSLPGYSYEQYF.

The chain carries TRBV28 and TRBJ1-2, with 8 bases fitting TRBD1. V shed 6 bases and J 4 bases; nucleotides not matched to a gene: 7. Looked up from germline, CDR1 is MDHEN and CDR2 is SYDVKM. The CDR3 sequence is 14 residues long. The CDR3, as DNA: TGTGCCAGCAGCACCGGGACAGGCCGCTATGGCTACACCTTC. This translates into CASSTGTGRYGYTF.

This chain joins TRBV5-4 and TRBJ2-7; 7 bases are shared with TRBD2. Germline V CDR1 and CDR2: SGHNT, YYREEE (reference sequence). J was trimmed by 0 bases and V by 4 bases; bases with no gene match: 7. The CDR3 has 15 amino acids. The CDR3 DNA follows: TGTGCCAGCAGCCGAAGCGGGACCCTCTCCTACGAGCAGTACTTC. The encoded protein is CASSRSGTLSYEQYF.

The gene calls are TRBV28 and TRBJ2-7; the match to TRBD2 covers 8 bases. CDR1 is MDHEN, CDR2 SYDVKM, per germline. The trim removed 3 bases at V and 5 bases at J, leaving 9 bases unmatched. The CDR3 has 15 residues. CDR3 sequence (DNA): TGTGCCAGCAGTTTCCCCCCAGCGGGAGTGGACGAGCAGTACTTC. Translated, it gives CASSFPPAGVDEQYF.

The chain combines TRBV7-9 with TRBJ2-7; 7 bases are shared with TRBD1. The length of the CDR3 is 14 residues. The V gene's germline CDR1 is SEHNR and CDR2 FQNEAQ (reference sequence). The CDR3 region has the DNA TGTTCCACCATAGGGTTCGGGACAGCCTACGAGCAGTACTTC. Translating gives CSTIGFGTAYEQYF.

V gene TRBV18 combines with J gene TRBJ2-7; D is unresolved. V lost 6 bases to trimming and J lost 3 bases, with 12 bases between them. The germline V gene has CDR1 KGHSH and CDR2 LQKENI. This CDR3 region has 13 residues. Here the CDR3 DNA reads TGTGCCAGCTCGCCTACGCCTCACTACGAGCAGTACTTC. This sequence encodes CASSPTPHYEQYF.

This chain links TRBV6-1 with TRBJ2-7; 9 bases are shared with TRBD2. V trimming: 1 base; J trimming: 1 base; junction bases outside the gene matches: 2. Germline V gene data show CDR1 as MNHNS and CDR2 as SASEGT. The CDR3 spans 15 residues. The CDR3 region is CASSEGGGDSYEQYF. The CDR3 DNA is TGTGCCAGCAGTGAAGGCGGGGGGGATTCCTACGAGCAGTACTTC.

The V gene is TRBV7-3, the J gene TRBJ2-5, with a possible D match to TRBD2 (6 bases). The J call is uncertain, as TRBJ2-7 better fits the DNA end. CDR3 length equals 15 residues. Germline loops: CDR1 SGHTA, CDR2 FQGTGA. The CDR3 here is CASSPDVSGSYEQYF. The CDR3 DNA reads TGTGCCAGCAGTCCCGATGTTAGCGGATCCTACGAGCAGTACTTC.

The chain joins TRBV4-1 to TRBJ1-2; 10 bases are a match to TRBD1. The CDR3 has 17 residues. Germline values: CDR1 MGHRA, CDR2 YSYEKL. V lost 4 bases to trimming and J lost 5 bases; unmatched junction nucleotides: 13. CDR3 sequence (DNA): TGCGCCAGCAGCCTCCGACAGGGGGCGGTTCGGGAATATGGCTACACCTTC. Its translation is CASSLRQGAVREYGYTF.

This clone was counted a single time. The J gene is TRBJ1-3, the V gene TRBV6-1; 7 bases match TRBD1. This CDR3 has 13 amino acids. The trim removed 8 bases at V and 4 bases at J, leaving 5 bases unmatched. The germline CDR1 and CDR2 sequences are MNHNS and SASEGT. CDR3: CASGDREGNTIYF. Here the CDR3 DNA reads TGTGCCAGCGGAGACAGGGAAGGAAACACCATATATTTT.

J is TRBJ2-5 and V is TRBV7-2, with 11 bases that match TRBD2. The J call is in doubt because the DNA end fits TRBJ2-7 better. The CDR3 is 16 residues long. Germline CDR1 is SGHTA and CDR2 is FQGNSA. DNA for the CDR3: TGTGCCAGCAGCTTAGGCCTAGCGGGAGGCTCCTACGAGCAGTACTTC. It codes for CASSLGLAGGSYEQYF.